This T cell receptor beta chain was identified in a study of Graves' ophthalmopathy and Graves' hyperthyroidism. This clonotype was seen repeatedly, ten times or more. Its antigen remains unidentified. CDR1 LNHDA and CDR2 SQIVND come from the germline V gene (reference sequence). V gave up 7 bases and J gave up 4 bases, with 14 bases separating them. This CDR3 is built from 14 residues. Amplification targeted the TCR beta CDR3 regions, with RNA transcripts as the source material. Second-round multiplex PCR came after a first-round RT-PCR that employed HTBI primers. TCRdb fed the multiplex PCR reads into MiXCR, producing one record per CDR3 protein. The sample comprises about 640,000 distinct CDR3 sequences, about 40% of which are singletons, and 2.5% to 3.5% rests with the top ten. Patients with other autoimmune diseases, uncontrolled infections, pregnancy or lactation were excluded. Clinical symptoms, serum thyroxine, TRAb, thyroid ultrasound and orbital computed tomography determined diagnosis.

General study findings and limits: Blood repertoires reportedly contained most expanded thyroid clonotypes above 0.001 frequency. Using a 13-signature model, the authors split ophthalmopathy from stable hyperthyroidism, with 87.88% sensitivity and roughly 83% specificity.

This receptor was taken from an adult man with Graves' ophthalmopathy. The specimen was peripheral blood. The rearrangement links TRBV19 to TRBJ1-5; D may be TRBD1 (5 bases). CDR3 sequence: CASNPGHRNQPQHF. DNA of the CDR3: TGTGCCAGTAATCCTGGCCACAGGAATCAGCCCCAGCATTTT. Full variable domain (rest looked up from reference TRBV19 and TRBJ1-5): DGGITQSPKYLFRKEGQNVTLSCEQNLNHDAMYWYRQDPGQGLRLIYYSQIVNDFQKGDIAEGYSVSREKKESFPLTVTSAQKNPTAFYLCASNPGHRNQPQHFGDGTRLSIL.